What follows is one T cell receptor (beta chain) and its context. As yet, its antigen is unknown. The sample comes from a study of blood T cells in healthy people across ages. This CDR3 region has 16 residues. CDR1 SGHVS and CDR2 FQNEAQ come from the germline V gene. Between the trimmed V and J ends, which lost 2 bases and 3 bases, there was a span of 14 bases. Notes on the study in general: TCR beta diversity per million T cells fell roughly linearly with age.

A second about 7 to 11 cycle PCR used barcoded and J-beta primers. Every cDNA molecule carried a tag from a template-switch adaptor bearing 12 random nucleotides. TCRdb re-derived calls from the 5' RACE reads in MiXCR, one entry per CDR3 protein. The table lists around 580,000 distinct CDR3 sequences, around half of them singletons. V usage is TRBV7-8 and J usage is TRBJ1-5; possible D gene TRBD1, 5 bases. This receptor was taken from a man older than 75 in good health. The material sequenced was blood. The CDR3: CASSLTPRANNQPQHF. CDR3 coding DNA: TGTGCCAGCAGCTTAACACCCAGGGCCAACAATCAGCCCCAGCATTTT.